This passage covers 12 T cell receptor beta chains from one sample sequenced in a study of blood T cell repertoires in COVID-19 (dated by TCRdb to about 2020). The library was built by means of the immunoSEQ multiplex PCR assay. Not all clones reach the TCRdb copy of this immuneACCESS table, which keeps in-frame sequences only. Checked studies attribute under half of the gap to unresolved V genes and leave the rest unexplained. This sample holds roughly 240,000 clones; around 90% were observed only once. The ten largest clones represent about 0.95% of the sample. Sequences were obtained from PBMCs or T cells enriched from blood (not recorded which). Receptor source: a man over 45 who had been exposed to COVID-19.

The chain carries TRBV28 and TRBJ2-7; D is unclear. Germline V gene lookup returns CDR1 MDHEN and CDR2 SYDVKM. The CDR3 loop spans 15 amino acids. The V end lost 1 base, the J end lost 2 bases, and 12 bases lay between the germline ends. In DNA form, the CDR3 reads TGTGCCAGCAGTTTATCGGTCGGCGGCCCCTACGAGCAGTACGTC. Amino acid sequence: CASSLSVGGPYEQYV.

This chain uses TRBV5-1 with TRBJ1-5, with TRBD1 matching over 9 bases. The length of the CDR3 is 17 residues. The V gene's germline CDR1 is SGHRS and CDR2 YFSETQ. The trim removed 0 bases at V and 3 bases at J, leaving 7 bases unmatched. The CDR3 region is CASSLGTGAGVNQPQHF. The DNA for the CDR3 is TGCGCCAGCAGCTTGGGGACAGGGGCGGGCGTCAATCAGCCCCAGCATTTT.

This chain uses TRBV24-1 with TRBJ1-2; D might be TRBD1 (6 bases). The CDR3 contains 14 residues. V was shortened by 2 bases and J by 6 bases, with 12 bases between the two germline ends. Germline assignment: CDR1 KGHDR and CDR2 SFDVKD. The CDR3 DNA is TGTGCCACCAGTGATTCTGGGGGCGCAGATGGCTACACCTTC. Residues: CATSDSGGADGYTF.

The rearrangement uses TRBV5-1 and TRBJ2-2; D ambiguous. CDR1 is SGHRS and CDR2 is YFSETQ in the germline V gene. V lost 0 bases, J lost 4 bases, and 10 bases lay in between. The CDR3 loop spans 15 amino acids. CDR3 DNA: TGCGCCAGCAGCTTGGCGCCAGTTGGCACCGGGGAGCTGTTTTTT. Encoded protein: CASSLAPVGTGELFF.

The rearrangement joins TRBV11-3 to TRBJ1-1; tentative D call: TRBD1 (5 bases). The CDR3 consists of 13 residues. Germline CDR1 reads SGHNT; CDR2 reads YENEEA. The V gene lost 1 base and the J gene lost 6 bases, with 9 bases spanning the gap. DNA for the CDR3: TGTGCCAGCAGCTTAGGGGGGGTCCCTGAAGCTTTCTTT. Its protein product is CASSLGGVPEAFF. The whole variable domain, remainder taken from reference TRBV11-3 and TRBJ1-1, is EAGVVQSPRYKIIEKKQPVAFWCNPISGHNTLYWYLQNLGQGPELLIRYENEEAVDDSQLPKDRFSAERLKGVDSTLKIQPAELGDSAVYLCASSLGGVPEAFFGQGTRLTVV.

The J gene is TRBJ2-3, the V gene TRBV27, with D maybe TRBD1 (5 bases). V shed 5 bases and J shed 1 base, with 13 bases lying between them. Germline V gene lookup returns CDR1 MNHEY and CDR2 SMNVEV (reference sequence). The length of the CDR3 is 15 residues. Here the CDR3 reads CASSTPAGRTDTQYF. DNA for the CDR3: TGTGCCAGCAGTACCCCGGCAGGGCGCACAGATACGCAGTATTTT.

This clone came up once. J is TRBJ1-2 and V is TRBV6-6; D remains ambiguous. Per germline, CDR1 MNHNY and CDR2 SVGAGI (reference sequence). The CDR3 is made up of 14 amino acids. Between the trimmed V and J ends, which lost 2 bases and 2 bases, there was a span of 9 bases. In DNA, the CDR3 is TGTGCCAGCAGTTACCGGTTGTCGAACTATGGCTACACCTTC. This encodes CASSYRLSNYGYTF.

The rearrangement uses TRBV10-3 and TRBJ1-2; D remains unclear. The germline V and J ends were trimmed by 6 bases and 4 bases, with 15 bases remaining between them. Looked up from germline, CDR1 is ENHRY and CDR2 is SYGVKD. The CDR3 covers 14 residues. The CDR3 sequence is CAIRRELSIYGYTF. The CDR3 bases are TGTGCCATCAGGAGGGAGTTGAGCATCTATGGCTACACCTTC.

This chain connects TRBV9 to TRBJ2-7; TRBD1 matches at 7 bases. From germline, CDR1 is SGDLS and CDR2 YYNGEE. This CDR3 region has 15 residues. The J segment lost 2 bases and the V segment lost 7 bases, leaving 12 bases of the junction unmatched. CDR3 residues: CASPASGQITYEQYV. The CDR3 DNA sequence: TGTGCCAGCCCAGCCTCGGGACAGATCACCTACGAGCAGTACGTC.

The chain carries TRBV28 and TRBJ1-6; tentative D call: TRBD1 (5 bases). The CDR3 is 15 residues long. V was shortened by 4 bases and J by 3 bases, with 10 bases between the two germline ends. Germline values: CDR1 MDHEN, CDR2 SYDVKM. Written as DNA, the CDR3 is TGTGCCAGCAGTTCCCCAGGGATCTATAATTCACCCCTCCACTTT. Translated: CASSSPGIYNSPLHF.

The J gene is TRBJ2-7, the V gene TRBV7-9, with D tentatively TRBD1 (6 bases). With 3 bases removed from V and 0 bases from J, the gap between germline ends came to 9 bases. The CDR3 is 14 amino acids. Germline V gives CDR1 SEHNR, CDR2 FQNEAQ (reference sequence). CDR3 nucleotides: TGTGCCAGCAGCTTGATACAGGGCTCCTACGAGCAGTACTTC. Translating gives CASSLIQGSYEQYF. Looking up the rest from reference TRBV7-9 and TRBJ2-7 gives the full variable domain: DTGVSQNPRHKITKRGQNVTFRCDPISEHNRLYWYRQTLGQGPEFLTYFQNEAQLEKSRLLSDRFSAERPKGSFSTLEIQRTEQGDSAMYLCASSLIQGSYEQYFGPGTRLTVT.

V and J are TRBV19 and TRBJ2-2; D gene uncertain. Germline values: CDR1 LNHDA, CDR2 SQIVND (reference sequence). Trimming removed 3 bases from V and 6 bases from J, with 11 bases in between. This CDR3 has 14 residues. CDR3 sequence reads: CASSIDRAAGELFF. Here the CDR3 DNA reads TGTGCCAGTAGTATCGATAGAGCTGCCGGGGAGCTGTTTTTT.